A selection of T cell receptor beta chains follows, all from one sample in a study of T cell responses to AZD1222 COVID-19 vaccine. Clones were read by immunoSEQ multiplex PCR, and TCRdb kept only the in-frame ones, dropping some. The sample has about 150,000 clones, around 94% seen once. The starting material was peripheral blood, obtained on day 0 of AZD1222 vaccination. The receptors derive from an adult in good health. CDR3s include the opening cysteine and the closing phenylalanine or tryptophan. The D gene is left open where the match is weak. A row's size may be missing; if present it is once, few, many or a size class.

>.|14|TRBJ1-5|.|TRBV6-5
TGTGCCAGCAGGGGACGACAGGGCAATCAGCCCCAGCATTTT
CASRGRQGNQPQHF
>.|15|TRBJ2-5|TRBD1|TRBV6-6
TGTGCCAGCAGCCCCCACAGGGGAAGTCAAGAGACCCAGTACTTC
CASSPHRGSQETQYF
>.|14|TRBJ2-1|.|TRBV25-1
TGTGCCAGCAGTGAAGCCGGGACAATCTCTGAGCAGTTCTTC
CASSEAGTISEQFF
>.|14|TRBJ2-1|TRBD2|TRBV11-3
TGTGCCCGCTCTCGGGGGGGAGGGGACAATGAGCAGTTCTTC
CARSRGGGDNEQFF
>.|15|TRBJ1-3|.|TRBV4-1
TGCGCCAGCAGCCAAGATCAAGGGACAGGAAACACCATATATTTT
CASSQDQGTGNTIYF
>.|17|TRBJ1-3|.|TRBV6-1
TGTGCCAGCAGTGGGGGTGAGACAGGCGTCTCTGGAAACACCATATATTTT
CASSGGETGVSGNTIYF
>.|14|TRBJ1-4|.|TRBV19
TGTGCCAGTAGTATAAGTCAGGCGAATGAAAAACTGTTTTTT
CASSISQANEKLFF
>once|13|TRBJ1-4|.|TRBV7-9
TGTGCCAGCAGCCTCGCCGGTAATGAAAAACTGTTTTTT
CASSLAGNEKLFF
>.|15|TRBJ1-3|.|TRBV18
TGTGCCAGCTCACTTACGGAAATCTCTGGAAACACCATATATTTT
CASSLTEISGNTIYF
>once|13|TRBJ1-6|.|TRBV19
TGTGCCAGTAGTATCGGGTGGAATTCACCCCTCCACTTT
CASSIGWNSPLHF
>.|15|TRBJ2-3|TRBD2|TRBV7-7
TGTGCCAGCAGCCCGGGACTAGGGGATCGGGATACGCAGTATTTT
CASSPGLGDRDTQYF
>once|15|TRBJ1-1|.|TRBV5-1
TGCGCCAGCAGCGACGGACGACTTATGAACACTGAAGCTTTCTTT
CASSDGRLMNTEAFF
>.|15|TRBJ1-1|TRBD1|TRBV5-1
TGCGCCAGCAGCATAGGACAGGGGATGAGGACTGAAGCTTTCTTT
CASSIGQGMRTEAFF
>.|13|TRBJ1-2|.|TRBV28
TGTGCCAGCAGTTCTAGGGAGGCTTATGGCTACACCTTC
CASSSREAYGYTF
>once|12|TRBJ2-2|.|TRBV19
TGTGCCAGTAGTACCCAGGACGGGGAGCTGTTTTTT
CASSTQDGELFF
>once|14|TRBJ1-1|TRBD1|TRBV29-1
TGCAGCGTGGGTCGGACTACAGGGGACACTGAAGCTTTCTTT
CSVGRTTGDTEAFF
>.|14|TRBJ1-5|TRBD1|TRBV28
TGTGCCGGCACCGGGACAGGGCTAGGTCAGCCCCAGCATTTT
CAGTGTGLGQPQHF
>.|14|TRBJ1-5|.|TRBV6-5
TGTGCCAGCAGTCCTGACAGGCTCAATCAGCCCCAGCATTTT
CASSPDRLNQPQHF
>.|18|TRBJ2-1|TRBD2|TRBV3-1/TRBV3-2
TGTGCCAGCAGCCAAGAACTGTCTAGCGGGACGGTTTACAATGAGCAGTTCTTC
CASSQELSSGTVYNEQFF
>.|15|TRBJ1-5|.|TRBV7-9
TGTGCCAGCAGCCCGGCGGGGGGGAACAATCAGCCCCAGCATTTT
CASSPAGGNNQPQHF
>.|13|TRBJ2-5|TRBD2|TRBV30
TGTGCCTGGCACAGGACTAGCGTGGAGACCCAGTACTTC
CAWHRTSVETQYF
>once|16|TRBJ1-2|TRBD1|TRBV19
TGTGCCAGTAGTATTTCGGGACAGGGGGCAAACTATGGCTACACCTTC
CASSISGQGANYGYTF
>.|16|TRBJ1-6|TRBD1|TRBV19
TGTGCCAGTAGTACTCCGACAGGGTTGAGAGGGTCACCCCTCCACTTT
CASSTPTGLRGSPLHF
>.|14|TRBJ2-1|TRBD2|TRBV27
TGTGCCAGCAGTTCCCCCGGGACTAGCTATGAGCAGTTCTTC
CASSSPGTSYEQFF
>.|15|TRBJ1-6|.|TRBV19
TGTGCCAGTAGAACTGAGAGCTCCTATAATTCACCCCTCCACTTT
CASRTESSYNSPLHF
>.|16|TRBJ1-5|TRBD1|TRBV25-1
TGTGCCAGCAGTCCGTCCCGGGGGACAGGTAATCAGCCCCAGCATTTT
CASSPSRGTGNQPQHF
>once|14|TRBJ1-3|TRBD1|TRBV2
TGTGCCAGCGGGGACCAGGGGGCTGGAAACACCATATATTTT
CASGDQGAGNTIYF
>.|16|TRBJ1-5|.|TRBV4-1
TGCGCCAGCAGCCATAGAGACGGAGGAAGTAAACAGCCCCAGCATTTT
CASSHRDGGSKQPQHF
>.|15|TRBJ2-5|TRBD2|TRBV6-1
TGTGCCAGCAGTGACCTCGGCTTGGGGGGGGAGACCCAGTACTTC
CASSDLGLGGETQYF
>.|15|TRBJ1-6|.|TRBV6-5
TGTGCCAGCAGTTACTGGGGGGTCGGAAATTCACCCCTCCACTTT
CASSYWGVGNSPLHF
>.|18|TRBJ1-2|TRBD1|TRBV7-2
TGTGCCAGCAGCTTAGTTACCTTCCGGGACAGGGATCACTATGGCTACACCTTC
CASSLVTFRDRDHYGYTF
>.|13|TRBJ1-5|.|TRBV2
TGTGCCAGCAGTGAACATCCCGGCCAGCCCCAGCATTTT
CASSEHPGQPQHF
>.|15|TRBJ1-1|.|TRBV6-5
TGTGCCAGCAGTTACTTTGGAGGGGCTGGCACTGAAGCTTTCTTT
CASSYFGGAGTEAFF
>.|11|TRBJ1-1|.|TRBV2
TGTGCCAGCGGGGTGAACACTGAAGCTTTCTTT
CASGVNTEAFF
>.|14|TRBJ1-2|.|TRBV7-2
TGTGCCAGCAGCCCACCATCAAAAATCTATGGCTACACCTTC
CASSPPSKIYGYTF
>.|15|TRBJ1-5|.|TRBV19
TGTGCCAGTAGTATAGGAAGGGCAGCCAATCAGCCCCAGCATTTT
CASSIGRAANQPQHF
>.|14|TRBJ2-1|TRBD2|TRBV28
TGTGCCAGCAGAGGTCGGCGGGGGGACAATGAGCAGTTCTTC
CASRGRRGDNEQFF
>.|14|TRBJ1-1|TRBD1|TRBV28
TGTGCCAGCAGTCACAGGGGATTGAACACTGAAGCTTTCTTT
CASSHRGLNTEAFF
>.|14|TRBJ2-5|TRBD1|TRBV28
TGTGCCAGCAGTTTGCAGGGGGCTAGGGAGACCCAGTACTTC
CASSLQGARETQYF
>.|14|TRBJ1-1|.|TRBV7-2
TGTGCCAGCACCCTGGCGGGGGAGACTACTGAAGCTTTCTTT
CASTLAGETTEAFF
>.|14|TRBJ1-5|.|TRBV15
TGTGCCACCAGCACATGGGCTCCCAATCAGCCCCAGCATTTT
CATSTWAPNQPQHF
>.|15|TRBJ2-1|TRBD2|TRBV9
TGTGCCAGCAGGCCCGGGACTAGCTCCTACAATGAGCAGTTCTTC
CASRPGTSSYNEQFF
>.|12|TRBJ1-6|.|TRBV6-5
TGTGCCAGCAACCGCCTGGGGTCACCCCTCCACTTT
CASNRLGSPLHF
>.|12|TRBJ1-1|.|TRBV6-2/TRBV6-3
TGTGCCAGCAGTCTGGATCGCCGGACAGCCTCATTT
CASSLDRRTASF
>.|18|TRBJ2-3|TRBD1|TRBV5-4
TGTGCCAGCAGCTTGGAACCCGGGACAGGATTTAGCACAGATACGCAGTATTTT
CASSLEPGTGFSTDTQYF
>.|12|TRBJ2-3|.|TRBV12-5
TGTGCTAGTGGTCCAAACACAGATACGCAGTATTTT
CASGPNTDTQYF
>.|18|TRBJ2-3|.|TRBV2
TGTGCCAGCAGTGGAGAGGCGGGAATCAGAGATCGGACAGATACGCAGTATTTT
CASSGEAGIRDRTDTQYF
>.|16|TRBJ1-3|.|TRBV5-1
TGCGCCAGCAGCTTGGGGGGCACTAGCTCTGGAAACACCATATATTTT
CASSLGGTSSGNTIYF
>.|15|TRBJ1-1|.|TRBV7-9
TGTGCCAGCAGCGGTAGGGGCGCAGGGAACACTGAAGCTTTCTTT
CASSGRGAGNTEAFF
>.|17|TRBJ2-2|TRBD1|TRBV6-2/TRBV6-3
TGTGCCAGCAGTTACAACAAGGACAGGGACGTAACCGGGGAGCTGTTTTTT
CASSYNKDRDVTGELFF
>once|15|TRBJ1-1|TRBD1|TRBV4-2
TGTGCCAGCAGCCAAGATCCGGGACAGGGGACTGAAGCTTTCTTT
CASSQDPGQGTEAFF
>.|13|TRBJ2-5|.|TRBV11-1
TGTGCCAGCAGCTTCGGGGATCAGGAGACCCAGTACTTC
CASSFGDQETQYF
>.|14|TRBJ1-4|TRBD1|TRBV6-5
TGTGCCAGCAGACGCCAGGGGGCGAATGAAAAACTGTTTTTT
CASRRQGANEKLFF
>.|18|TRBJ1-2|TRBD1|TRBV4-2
TGTGCCAGCAGCCAAGATACTAAGGGGACAGGTTATAACTATGGCTACACCTTC
CASSQDTKGTGYNYGYTF
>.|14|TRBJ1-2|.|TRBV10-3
TGTGCCATCAGTGAGTCGAGAGCGACCTATGGCTACACCTTC
CAISESRATYGYTF
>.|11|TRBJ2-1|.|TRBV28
TGTGCCAGCAGTTCTCAGGGGTTTGGGTTCTTC
CASSSQGFGFF
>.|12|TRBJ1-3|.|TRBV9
TGTGCCAGCAGCACCCAGGGTTCCACCATATATTTT
CASSTQGSTIYF
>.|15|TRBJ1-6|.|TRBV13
TGTGCCAGCAGCCTCAGGGGCGTCTATAATTCACCCCTCCACTTT
CASSLRGVYNSPLHF
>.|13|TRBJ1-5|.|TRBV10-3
TGTGCCATCAGTGAGTCGAAGAATCAGCCCCAGCATTTT
CAISESKNQPQHF
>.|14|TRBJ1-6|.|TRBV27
TGTGCCAGCAGCCTACAGGGAAATAATTCACCCCTCCACTTT
CASSLQGNNSPLHF